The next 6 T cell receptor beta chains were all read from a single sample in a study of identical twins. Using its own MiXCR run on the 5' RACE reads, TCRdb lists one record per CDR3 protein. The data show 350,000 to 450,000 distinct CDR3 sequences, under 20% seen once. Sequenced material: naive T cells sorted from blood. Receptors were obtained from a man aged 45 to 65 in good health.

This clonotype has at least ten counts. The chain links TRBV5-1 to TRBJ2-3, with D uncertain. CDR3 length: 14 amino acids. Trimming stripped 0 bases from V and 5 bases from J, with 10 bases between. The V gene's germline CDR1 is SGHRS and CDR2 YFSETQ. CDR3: CASSLGAWKDTQYF. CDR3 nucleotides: TGCGCCAGCAGCTTGGGGGCTTGGAAAGATACGCAGTATTTT. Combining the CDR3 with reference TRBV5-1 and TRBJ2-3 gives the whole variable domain KAGVTQTPRYLIKTRGQQVTLSCSPISGHRSVSWYQQTPGQGLQFLFEYFSETQRNKGNFPGRFSGRQFSNSRSEMNVSTLELGDSALYLCASSLGAWKDTQYFGPGTRLTVL.

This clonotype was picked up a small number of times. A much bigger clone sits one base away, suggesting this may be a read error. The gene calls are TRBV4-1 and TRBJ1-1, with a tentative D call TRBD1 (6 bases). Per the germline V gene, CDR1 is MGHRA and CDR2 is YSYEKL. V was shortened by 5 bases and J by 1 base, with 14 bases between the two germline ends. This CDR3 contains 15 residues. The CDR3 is CASSSTGRTNTEAFF. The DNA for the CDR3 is TGCGCCAGCAGCTCCACAGGGCGGACGAACACTGAAGCTTTCTTT.

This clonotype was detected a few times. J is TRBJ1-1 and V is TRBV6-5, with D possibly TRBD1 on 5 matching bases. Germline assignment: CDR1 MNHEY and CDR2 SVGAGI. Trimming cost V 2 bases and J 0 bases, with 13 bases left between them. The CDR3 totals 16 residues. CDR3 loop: CASSYTGGGVNTEAFF. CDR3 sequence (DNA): TGTGCCAGCAGTTACACGGGCGGAGGGGTGAACACTGAAGCTTTCTTT.

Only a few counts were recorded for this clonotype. The CDR3 loop is CASSYVQGEVSDTQYF. The CDR3 region has the DNA TGTGCCAGCAGTTACGTACAGGGAGAGGTTTCAGATACGCAGTATTTT. The rearrangement joins TRBV6-2 or TRBV6-3 to TRBJ2-3; tentative D call: TRBD1 (6 bases). The CDR3 sequence is 16 residues long. Trimming took off 2 bases at V and 4 bases at J, with 16 bases between the two ends. Germline V gene data show CDR1 as MNHEY and CDR2 as SVGEGT.

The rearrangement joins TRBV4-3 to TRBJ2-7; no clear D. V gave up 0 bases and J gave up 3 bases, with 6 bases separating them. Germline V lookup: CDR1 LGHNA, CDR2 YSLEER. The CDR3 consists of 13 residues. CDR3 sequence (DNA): TGCGCCAGCAGCCAAGATGTCAGCTACGAGCAGTACTTC. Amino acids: CASSQDVSYEQYF.

The CDR3 reads CASSQARNTEAFF. Here the CDR3 DNA reads TGTGCCAGCAGCCAGGCCAGAAACACTGAAGCTTTCTTT. The chain combines TRBV3-1 with TRBJ1-1; D is uncertain. Germline lookup yields CDR1 LGHDT and CDR2 YNNKEL (reference sequence). Trimming removed 3 bases from V and 2 bases from J, with 7 bases in between. There are 13 residues in the CDR3.